One and the same sample provided the 9 T cell receptor beta chains below, sequenced in a study of CD8+CD57+ T cells in acquired aplastic anemia. TCR beta VDJ and CDR3 profiles were obtained from a genomic DNA template. TCRdb redid the calling of the reads with MiXCR, one entry per CDR3 protein. The data hold about 190,000 distinct CDR3 sequences, with about three fifths observed a single time. Specimen: sorted CD4+, CD8+, or CD8+CD57+ T cells (not recorded which) from PBMCs. Every receptor here comes from a human donor with severe aplastic anemia or a healthy control (not recorded which).

The chain links TRBV5-1 to TRBJ2-7; D is ambiguous. This CDR3 is built from 12 residues. Germline loops: CDR1 SGHRS, CDR2 YFSETQ. The V and J ends lost 0 bases and 4 bases respectively, with 5 bases between them. The CDR3 DNA reads as TGCGCCAGCAGCTTGGAATCATACGAGCAGTACTTC. It translates to CASSLESYEQYF.

The rearrangement uses TRBV2 and TRBJ2-7, with 9 bases that match TRBD1. There are 14 residues in the CDR3. V shed 6 bases and J 4 bases; nucleotides not matched to a gene: 7. CDR1 and CDR2 (germline): SNHLY, FYNNEI. The CDR3 DNA sequence: TGTGCCAGCAGGCCCGGGACAGGGTCTTACGAGCAGTACTTC. It encodes CASRPGTGSYEQYF.

Worth noting for this clonotype: A junction boundary mismatches the germline segment, possibly from a read error. The chain combines TRBV10-3 with TRBJ2-1, with 7 bases fitting TRBD1. Germline V lookup: CDR1 ENHRY, CDR2 SYGVKD. This CDR3 has 15 residues. The CDR3 DNA reads TGTGCCAGCAGTCACCGGGACAGCCCCTACAATGAGCAGTTCTTC. Residues: CASSHRDSPYNEQFF.

This clonotype was detected once. This chain connects TRBV20-1 to TRBJ1-2; D is possibly TRBD1 (6 bases). V gave up 7 bases and J gave up 7 bases, with 13 bases separating them. In germline, CDR1 is DFQATT, CDR2 SNEGSKA (reference sequence). This CDR3 contains 11 residues. Here the CDR3 reads CSEGVLSGYTF. CDR3 nucleotide sequence: TGCAGTGAGGGGGTTCTGTCTGGCTACACCTTC.

This clonotype occurred a few times. This sequence joins TRBV20-1 and TRBJ1-2, with 7 positions matching TRBD1. CDR3 length: 13 residues. With V trimmed by 5 bases and J by 7 bases, 10 bases remained unmatched. Germline values: CDR1 DFQATT, CDR2 SNEGSKA (reference sequence). The CDR3 DNA follows: TGCAGTGCTCCGGACGACAGGGTAGTTGGCTACACCTTC. Translated: CSAPDDRVVGYTF.

This chain uses TRBV7-9 with TRBJ2-3, with D hard to call. The germline V gene has CDR1 SEHNR and CDR2 FQNEAQ (reference sequence). With 1 base removed from V and 6 bases from J, the gap between germline ends came to 8 bases. CDR3 length: 13 residues. The CDR3 is CASSLGTFDTQYF. The CDR3 nucleotides read TGTGCCAGCAGCTTAGGCACCTTCGATACGCAGTATTTT.

The chain joins TRBV6-6 to TRBJ2-5; 7 bases are shared with TRBD2. V dropped 4 bases and J dropped 0; count of bases not matched to a gene: 2. Germline CDR1 MNHNY, CDR2 SVGAGI (reference sequence). The CDR3 totals 14 residues. This CDR3 is CASSCRGDQETQYF. CDR3 DNA sequence: TGTGCCAGCAGTTGTCGGGGGGACCAAGAGACCCAGTACTTC.

The V call is TRBV7-9, the J call TRBJ2-5; 7 bases are a match to TRBD2. V lost 5 bases, J lost 1 base, and 7 bases stayed unmatched. Germline V gene data show CDR1 as SEHNR and CDR2 as FQNEAQ (reference sequence). This CDR3 contains 15 residues. The CDR3 DNA reads as TGTGCCAGCAGCACTAGCGCACACTTCCAAGAGACCCAGTACTTC. This sequence encodes CASSTSAHFQETQYF.

Concerning this clonotype itself: Mismatch with germline at one junction end may stem from a read error. The chain links TRBV7-9 to TRBJ2-7; possibly TRBD2 for D (5 bases). The CDR3 consists of 13 residues. CDR1 and CDR2 from the germline V gene are SEHNR and FQNEAQ (reference sequence). CDR3 amino acids: CASSLPVGSGRRF. The CDR3 DNA reads as TGTGCCAGCAGCTTACCGGTGGGTAGTGGGCGGAGGTTC.